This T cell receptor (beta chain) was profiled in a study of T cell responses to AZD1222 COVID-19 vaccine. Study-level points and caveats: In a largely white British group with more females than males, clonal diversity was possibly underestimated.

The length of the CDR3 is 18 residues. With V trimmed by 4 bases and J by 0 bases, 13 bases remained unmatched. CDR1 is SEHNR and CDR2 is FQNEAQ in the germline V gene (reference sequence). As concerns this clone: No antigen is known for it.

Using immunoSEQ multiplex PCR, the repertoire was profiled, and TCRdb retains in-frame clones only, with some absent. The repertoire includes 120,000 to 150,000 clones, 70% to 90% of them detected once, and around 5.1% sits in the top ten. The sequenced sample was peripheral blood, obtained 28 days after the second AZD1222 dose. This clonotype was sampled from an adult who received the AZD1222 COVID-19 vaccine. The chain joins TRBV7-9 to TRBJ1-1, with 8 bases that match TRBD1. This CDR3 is CASSSRGAGQVMNTEAFF. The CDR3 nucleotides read TGTGCCAGCAGCTCGAGGGGAGCGGGACAGGTGATGAACACTGAAGCTTTCTTT.